Presented here are 32 T cell receptor beta chains from one specimen sequenced in a study of blood T cell repertoires in COVID-19. The method was immunoSEQ multiplex PCR; TCRdb's version includes in-frame clones alone and lacks a portion of them. Found here are 90,000 or so clones, 89% of them singletons; the top ten hold 3% to 4%. Sequencing input: peripheral blood. The receptors shown here come from a woman in her 70s with acute or convalescent COVID-19.

The chain employs TRBV4-1 and TRBJ2-5; 10 nucleotides align to TRBD2. CDR1 and CDR2 from the germline V gene are MGHRA and YSYEKL. This CDR3 has 17 amino acids. The J segment lost 1 base and the V segment lost 3 bases, leaving 8 bases of the junction unmatched. CDR3 in DNA: TGCGCCAGCAGCCACCCTACTAGCGGGGTACTCCAAGAGACCCAGTACTTC. It is translated as CASSHPTSGVLQETQYF.

This sequence joins TRBV5-1 and TRBJ2-7, with TRBD1 identical over 8 bases. In germline, CDR1 is SGHRS, CDR2 YFSETQ. The CDR3 extends over 13 amino acids. The junction had 6 bases not matched to a gene; V was cut back by 3 bases and J by 7 bases. The CDR3 DNA is TGCGCCAGCAGCTCGACAGGGGCGGGAGAGCAGTACTTC. Residues: CASSSTGAGEQYF. Full variable domain (remainder filled in from reference TRBV5-1 and TRBJ2-7): KAGVTQTPRYLIKTRGQQVTLSCSPISGHRSVSWYQQTPGQGLQFLFEYFSETQRNKGNFPGRFSGRQFSNSRSEMNVSTLELGDSALYLCASSSTGAGEQYFGPGTRLTVT.

The rearrangement uses TRBV2 and TRBJ2-3, with D unclear. CDR3 size: 11 residues. Germline values: CDR1 SNHLY, CDR2 FYNNEI. The V end was cut by 11 bases, the J end by 2 bases, with 8 bases between. This chain's CDR3 is CAGSITDTQYF. CDR3 DNA: TGTGCCGGCTCGATCACAGATACGCAGTATTTT. Full variable domain (rest looked up from reference TRBV2 and TRBJ2-3): EPEVTQTPSHQVTQMGQEVILRCVPISNHLYFYWYRQILGQKVEFLVSFYNNEISEKSEIFDDQFSVERPDGSNFTLKIRSTKLEDSAMYFCAGSITDTQYFGPGTRLTVL.

The CDR3 DNA follows: TGTGCCAGCAGAGCCCGTACAGGGGGCTCTGGAAACACCATATATTTT. Its translation is CASRARTGGSGNTIYF. This chain links TRBV2 with TRBJ1-3; TRBD1 agrees at 8 bases. This CDR3 has 16 residues. The V gene's germline CDR1 is SNHLY and CDR2 FYNNEI. Trimming at V came to 6 bases and at J to 0 bases, leaving 7 bases not matched to a gene.

V gene TRBV19 combines with J gene TRBJ1-5; tentatively, D is TRBD1 (6 bases). The ends were cut back, 3 bases at V and 0 bases at J, with 21 bases in the middle. The CDR3 has 19 residues. Germline V gives CDR1 LNHDA, CDR2 SQIVND (reference sequence). CDR3 in DNA: TGTGCCAGTAGTATTTACAGGGAGCTTGGGGTTTATAGCAATCAGCCCCAGCATTTT. Protein sequence: CASSIYRELGVYSNQPQHF.

In its sample, this clone was seen once. The rearrangement joins TRBV25-1 to TRBJ1-2; TRBD1 aligns across 9 bases. The germline CDR1 and CDR2 sequences are MGHDK and SYGVNS. The CDR3 is 16 amino acids. V gave up 3 bases and J gave up 7 bases; unmatched junction bases: 12. The CDR3 sequence is CASSESNRDRVFGYTF. The CDR3 nucleotides are TGTGCCAGCAGTGAGTCAAACCGGGACAGGGTTTTTGGCTACACCTTC.

The chain joins TRBV10-3 to TRBJ2-1; the match to TRBD2 covers 8 bases. Germline assignment: CDR1 ENHRY and CDR2 SYGVKD. CDR3 length: 16 amino acids. The V gene end was trimmed by 0 bases and the J gene end by 3 bases; junction bases not matched to a gene: 4. Written as DNA, the CDR3 is TGTGCCATCAGTGAGTCCCCGGGGGGGAGCTACAATGAGCAGTTCTTC. This encodes CAISESPGGSYNEQFF.

The chain links TRBV18 to TRBJ2-1; D remains unclear. The CDR3 is made up of 15 amino acids. Looked up from germline, CDR1 is KGHSH and CDR2 is LQKENI. The ends were cut back, 6 bases at V and 4 bases at J, with 16 bases in the middle. The CDR3 spells CASSPSVSGYNEQFF. The CDR3 DNA reads as TGTGCCAGCTCCCCGAGCGTCTCTGGGTACAATGAGCAGTTCTTC. The full variable domain, in which reference TRBV18 and TRBJ2-1 provide the parts outside the CDR3, is NAGVMQNPRHLVRRRGQEARLRCSPMKGHSHVYWYRQLPEEGLKFMVYLQKENIIDESGMPKERFSAEFPKEGPSILRIQQVVRGDSAAYFCASSPSVSGYNEQFFGPGTRLTVL.

This clone was counted once. The chain joins TRBV20-1 to TRBJ1-2, with 7 bases identical to TRBD1. V shed 6 bases and J 7 bases; nucleotides not matched to a gene: 5. Germline CDR1 and CDR2: DFQATT and SNEGSKA (reference sequence). The CDR3 totals 11 residues. The CDR3 reads CSADRQGGYTF. The CDR3 DNA reads TGCAGTGCGGACAGACAGGGTGGCTACACCTTC.

This clone was counted a single time. The identical CDR3 is also encoded by other nucleotide sequences in the sample. V usage is TRBV5-1 and J usage is TRBJ1-5; tentatively, D is TRBD1 (5 bases). Germline V gene sequence: CDR1 SGHRS, CDR2 YFSETQ. The CDR3 covers 14 residues. Deletions cut 0 bases from V and 2 bases from J, with 6 bases between. In DNA, the CDR3 is TGCGCCAGCAGCTTGGAAGGGGGCAATCAGCCCCAGCATTTT. It specifies CASSLEGGNQPQHF. Supplemented by reference TRBV5-1 and TRBJ1-5, the full variable domain reads KAGVTQTPRYLIKTRGQQVTLSCSPISGHRSVSWYQQTPGQGLQFLFEYFSETQRNKGNFPGRFSGRQFSNSRSEMNVSTLELGDSALYLCASSLEGGNQPQHFGDGTRLSIL.

The genes are TRBV11-2 and TRBJ2-5; weak D call: TRBD2 (6 bases). V lost 3 bases, J lost 1 base, and 12 bases lay in between. From germline, CDR1 is SGHAT and CDR2 FQNNGV. The CDR3 is made up of 15 amino acids. The CDR3 coding sequence is TGTGCCAGCAGCTTTTGGGGGGTTAGCCAAGAGACCCAGTACTTC. Amino acid sequence: CASSFWGVSQETQYF. Looking up the rest from reference TRBV11-2 and TRBJ2-5 gives the full variable domain: EAGVAQSPRYKIIEKRQSVAFWCNPISGHATLYWYQQILGQGPKLLIQFQNNGVVDDSQLPKDRFSAERLKGVDSTLKIQPAKLEDSAVYLCASSFWGVSQETQYFGPGTRLLVL.

The rearrangement joins TRBV5-1 to TRBJ2-1, with 13 bases matching TRBD2. V was pared by 7 bases and J by 7 bases, with 11 bases of the junction left unmatched. The germline V gene has CDR1 SGHRS and CDR2 YFSETQ. The length of the CDR3 is 16 residues. The CDR3 nucleotides read TGCGCCAGCTCCTCTCCCGGGACTAGCGGGATAAATGAGCAGTTCTTC. Translated, it gives CASSSPGTSGINEQFF. Full variable domain (remainder filled in from reference TRBV5-1 and TRBJ2-1): KAGVTQTPRYLIKTRGQQVTLSCSPISGHRSVSWYQQTPGQGLQFLFEYFSETQRNKGNFPGRFSGRQFSNSRSEMNVSTLELGDSALYLCASSSPGTSGINEQFFGPGTRLTVL.

J is TRBJ2-1 and V is TRBV5-1; 9 bases match TRBD2. V was clipped by 0 bases and J by 5 bases; unmatched bases: 3. The germline CDR1 and CDR2 sequences are SGHRS and YFSETQ. The CDR3 spans 15 residues. DNA for the CDR3: TGCGCCAGCAGCTTGGATAGCGGGGGACACAATGAGCAGTTCTTC. Its protein is CASSLDSGGHNEQFF. Full variable domain (missing parts from reference TRBV5-1 and TRBJ2-1): KAGVTQTPRYLIKTRGQQVTLSCSPISGHRSVSWYQQTPGQGLQFLFEYFSETQRNKGNFPGRFSGRQFSNSRSEMNVSTLELGDSALYLCASSLDSGGHNEQFFGPGTRLTVL.

The chain uses TRBV30 and TRBJ1-2; D is unresolved. In germline, CDR1 is GTSNPN, CDR2 SVGIG (reference sequence). The CDR3 loop spans 13 amino acids. V lost 0 bases and J lost 2, with 7 bases in between. The CDR3 DNA is TGTGCCTGGAGTGTAAGTCTAAACTATGGCTACACCTTC. Translating it yields CAWSVSLNYGYTF.

The chain combines TRBV3-1 (or the pseudogene TRBV3-2) with TRBJ1-6; TRBD1 might be the D (6 bases). Germline V gene sequence: CDR1 LGHDT, CDR2 YNNKEL (reference sequence). The CDR3 covers 15 residues. V was clipped by 5 bases and J by 7 bases, with 15 bases between them. CDR3 sequence: CASSSHRTVNSPLHF. For the CDR3, the DNA is TGTGCCAGCAGCTCCCACCGGACAGTGAATTCACCCCTCCACTTT.

The J gene is TRBJ1-5, the V gene TRBV12-3 or TRBV12-4; D perhaps matches TRBD1 (6 bases). V shed 7 bases and J shed 1 base, with 8 bases lying between them. CDR3 length: 13 residues. Written as DNA, the CDR3 is TGTGCCAGCATGAGGGGGAGCAATCAGCCCCAGCATTTT. This translates into CASMRGSNQPQHF.

The rearrangement uses TRBV7-8 and TRBJ2-2; 10 nucleotides agree with TRBD2. The CDR3 runs 19 residues. Trimming at V came to 5 bases and at J to 1 base, leaving 13 bases not matched to a gene. Germline V lookup: CDR1 SGHVS, CDR2 FQNEAQ. CDR3 nucleotides: TGTGCCAGCAGCCGAGGACTTTATTTAGCGGGGGGGAACACCGGGGAGCTGTTTTTT. Translating gives CASSRGLYLAGGNTGELFF.

V usage is TRBV28 and J usage is TRBJ1-5; a weak D match, TRBD1 (6 bases). CDR3 length: 13 residues. CDR1 is MDHEN and CDR2 is SYDVKM in the germline V gene. Trimming left V 8 bases short and J 6 bases short, with 14 bases between. CDR3 DNA sequence: TGTGCCAGCTATACAGGGTTTGGTCAGCCCCAGCATTTT. This translates into CASYTGFGQPQHF.

CDR3 in DNA: TGCGCCAGCAGCGTGGGACTAGCGGCACAAGAGACCCAGTACTTC. Protein product: CASSVGLAAQETQYF. V usage is TRBV5-1 and J usage is TRBJ2-5; 11 nucleotides match TRBD2. J was trimmed by 2 bases and V by 4 bases; bases with no gene match: 4. The germline V gene encodes CDR1 SGHRS and CDR2 YFSETQ. The CDR3 is made up of 15 amino acids.

The rearrangement uses TRBV5-1 and TRBJ2-3; D gene unclear. Germline V gene data show CDR1 as SGHRS and CDR2 as YFSETQ. This CDR3 has 14 amino acids. With 0 bases removed from V and 1 base from J, the gap between germline ends came to 6 bases. The CDR3, as DNA: TGCGCCAGCAGCTTGGCCGCGGGCACAGATACGCAGTATTTT. Protein: CASSLAAGTDTQYF.

The chain uses TRBV24-1 and TRBJ2-1; 8 nucleotides line up with TRBD2. The trim removed 3 bases at V and 4 bases at J, leaving 1 base unmatched. Germline CDR1 reads KGHDR; CDR2 reads SFDVKD. This CDR3 comprises 14 residues. The CDR3 reads CATSDSGSYNEQFF. CDR3 DNA: TGTGCCACCAGTGATAGCGGGAGTTACAATGAGCAGTTCTTC.

This chain joins TRBV30 and TRBJ1-3, with a tentative D call TRBD1 (6 bases). The CDR3 is 15 residues long. CDR1 and CDR2 (germline): GTSNPN, SVGIG (reference sequence). V was shortened by 3 bases and J by 0 bases, with 12 bases between the two germline ends. CDR3 sequence: CAWRFGQHSGNTIYF. In DNA, the CDR3 is TGTGCCTGGAGATTTGGACAGCACTCTGGAAACACCATATATTTT.

The chain links TRBV3-1 (or the pseudogene TRBV3-2) to TRBJ1-2; 7 bases are a match to TRBD1. The trim removed 1 base at V and 0 bases at J, leaving 2 bases unmatched. The CDR3 loop spans 15 amino acids. Per the germline V gene, CDR1 is LGHDT and CDR2 is YNNKEL (reference sequence). The CDR3: CASSQGTGANYGYTF. The CDR3, as DNA: TGTGCCAGCAGCCAAGGGACAGGAGCTAACTATGGCTACACCTTC.

V and J are TRBV7-7 and TRBJ1-2; TRBD1 aligns across 8 bases. The CDR3 is 15 residues long. Germline CDR1 SSHAT, CDR2 FNYEAQ (reference sequence). The ends lost 0 bases at V and 4 bases at J; junction bases unmatched: 4. CDR3 DNA: TGTGCCAGCAGCTTAGCACCGACAGGGGTCTATGGCTACACCTTC. The encoded protein is CASSLAPTGVYGYTF.

The genes are TRBV27 and TRBJ2-3; 11 nucleotides agree with TRBD2. The CDR3 runs 17 residues. Germline CDR1 reads MNHEY; CDR2 reads SMNVEV (reference sequence). Trimming removed 6 bases from V and 2 bases from J; junction bases left unmatched: 10. The CDR3 loop is CASSRIGTSGLTDTQYF. CDR3 sequence (DNA): TGTGCCAGCAGCCGCATCGGGACTAGCGGACTCACAGATACGCAGTATTTT.

The rearrangement links TRBV2 to TRBJ1-2; tentatively, D is TRBD1 (5 bases). CDR3 size: 15 residues. Trimming pared 3 bases from V and 6 bases from J, leaving 17 bases between. Germline V CDR1 and CDR2: SNHLY, FYNNEI. This CDR3 is CASSEVGGMGDGYTF. CDR3 nucleotide sequence: TGTGCCAGCAGTGAGGTCGGGGGGATGGGAGATGGCTACACCTTC.

This CDR3 is CASSLAGLETQYF. CDR3 sequence (DNA): TGCGCCAGCAGCTTAGCGGGGTTGGAGACCCAGTACTTC. The genes are TRBV10-1 and TRBJ2-5; 8 bases map to TRBD2. Germline trimming cut 6 bases from V and 5 bases from J; bases unmatched to any gene: 5. There are 13 residues in the CDR3. Germline V CDR1 and CDR2: WNHNN, SYGVQD (reference sequence).

This clone was observed once. The rearrangement uses TRBV19 and TRBJ1-5; 10 bases fit TRBD1. The germline V gene has CDR1 LNHDA and CDR2 SQIVND (reference sequence). The CDR3 contains 16 residues. Losses at the gene ends were 9 bases for V and 2 bases for J; bases not matched to a gene: 10. The CDR3 loop is CASLSSGTGGNQPQHF. The CDR3 nucleotides read TGTGCCAGCCTTTCCTCAGGGACAGGGGGCAATCAGCCCCAGCATTTT.

The rearrangement uses TRBV28 and TRBJ1-1; 10 bases are shared with TRBD1. CDR3 size: 15 residues. With V trimmed by 5 bases and J by 5 bases, 8 bases remained unmatched. Germline lookup yields CDR1 MDHEN and CDR2 SYDVKM. CDR3 sequence: CASSIHDRGRTEAFF. For the CDR3, the DNA is TGTGCCAGCAGTATCCATGACAGGGGGCGGACTGAAGCTTTCTTT.

V usage is TRBV14 and J usage is TRBJ1-2; a weak D match, TRBD1 (5 bases). CDR1 is SGHDN and CDR2 is FVKESK in the germline V gene. There are 16 residues in the CDR3. Deletions cut 0 bases from V and 4 bases from J, with 15 bases between. For the CDR3, the DNA is TGTGCCAGCAGCCAAGATCATGCGGGGGTGGTCTATGGCTACACCTTC. It codes for CASSQDHAGVVYGYTF. The full variable domain, with the rest looked up from reference TRBV14 and TRBJ1-2, is EAGVTQFPSHSVIEKGQTVTLRCDPISGHDNLYWYRRVMGKEIKFLLHFVKESKQDESGMPNNRFLAERTGGTYSTLKVQPAELEDSGVYFCASSQDHAGVVYGYTFGSGTRLTVV.

The chain joins TRBV6-1 to TRBJ1-1; D is perhaps TRBD1 (5 bases). Germline V gene sequence: CDR1 MNHNS, CDR2 SASEGT. The CDR3 extends over 12 amino acids. Trimming took 3 bases from V and 6 from J, leaving 8 bases between them. CDR3 sequence reads: CASSDGAAEAFF. CDR3 coding DNA: TGTGCCAGCAGTGATGGGGCCGCTGAAGCTTTCTTT.

The chain has TRBV7-8 and TRBJ2-7; D might be TRBD1 (6 bases). Deletions cut 3 bases from V and 4 bases from J, with 10 bases between. Germline CDR1 reads SGHVS; CDR2 reads FQNEAQ. The CDR3 covers 13 residues. The DNA of the CDR3 is TGTGCCAGCAGCTTTGCGCAGGGGTACGAGCAGTACGTC. Translating it yields CASSFAQGYEQYV.